The rows below give T cell receptor beta chains drawn from one sample of a study of blood T cell repertoires in COVID-19. Using immunoSEQ multiplex PCR, the repertoire was profiled, and TCRdb retains in-frame clones only, with some absent. The repertoire holds 250,000 to 300,000 clones, with approximately 90% as singletons. The sample comprised peripheral blood. Source of these receptors: a woman aged 60-70 years with acute or convalescent COVID-19. The CDR3 runs from the conserved cysteine through the conserved F or W. The D gene is left open where the match is weak. The size entry is marked missing in some rows and otherwise reads once, few, many or a size class.

cdr3_aa | cdr3_nt | j_call | v_call | clone_size | d_call
CASSPGAQGYGYTF | TGTGCCAGCAGTCCCGGCGCGCAGGGGTATGGCTACACCTTC | TRBJ1-2 | TRBV28 | once | NA
CASRRRQGATYNEQFF | TGTGCCAGCAGGAGAAGACAGGGGGCTACCTACAATGAGCAGTTCTTC | TRBJ2-1 | TRBV7-2 | NA | TRBD1
CATSRQGTLSPLHF | TGTGCCACCAGCAGACAGGGAACGCTGTCACCCCTCCACTTT | TRBJ1-6 | TRBV15 | NA | NA
CASSRGLAGSSTDTQYF | TGTGCCAGCAGCCGGGGACTAGCGGGGTCTAGCACAGATACGCAGTATTTT | TRBJ2-3 | TRBV3-1/TRBV3-2 | NA | TRBD2
CASTKNRGSLYGYTF | TGTGCCAGCACCAAGAACAGGGGGTCTCTCTATGGCTACACCTTC | TRBJ1-2 | TRBV28 | NA | TRBD1
CASSFGQGIEKLFF | TGTGCCAGCAGCTTCGGACAGGGGATTGAAAAACTGTTTTTT | TRBJ1-4 | TRBV7-2 | NA | TRBD1
CASSLEDRLAGDTQYF | TGTGCCAGCAGTTTAGAGGACCGACTAGCAGGGGATACGCAGTATTTT | TRBJ2-3 | TRBV28 | few | TRBD2
CASSAVTDTQYF | TGTGCCAGCAGCGCCGTCACAGATACGCAGTATTTT | TRBJ2-3 | TRBV9 | NA | NA
CATSGGDYGYTF | TGTGCCACCTCAGGGGGCGACTATGGCTACACCTTC | TRBJ1-2 | TRBV4-2 | NA | TRBD1
CATSPEGVEAFF | TGTGCCACTTCACCCGAGGGAGTGGAAGCTTTCTTT | TRBJ1-1 | TRBV25-1 | NA | NA
CASSLTPAGGGYTF | TGTGCCAGCAGCTTAACCCCGGCAGGTGGTGGCTACACCTTC | TRBJ1-2 | TRBV7-2 | NA | NA
CASSLARGDTEAFF | TGTGCCAGCAGCTTGGCCCGCGGGGACACTGAAGCTTTCTTT | TRBJ1-1 | TRBV5-6 | NA | NA
CASSIEATSDTQYF | TGTGCCAGTAGTATAGAGGCGACTTCAGATACGCAGTATTTT | TRBJ2-3 | TRBV19 | NA | NA
CASSLGQGSNTEAFF | TGTGCCAGCAGCTTGGGACAGGGATCCAACACTGAAGCTTTCTTT | TRBJ1-1 | TRBV7-9 | NA | TRBD1
CASSRGLAAEETQYF | TGTGCCAGCAGCAGGGGACTAGCGGCGGAAGAGACCCAGTACTTC | TRBJ2-5 | TRBV5-4 | once | TRBD2
CASTVMNTEAFF | TGTGCCAGCACTGTTATGAACACTGAAGCTTTCTTT | TRBJ1-1 | TRBV2 | NA | NA
CASSIGQGQSGYTF | TGTGCCAGTAGTATCGGACAGGGGCAAAGTGGCTACACCTTC | TRBJ1-2 | TRBV19 | NA | TRBD1
CASNGVAGGSSDTQYF | TGCGCCAGCAATGGGGTAGCGGGGGGTTCATCAGATACGCAGTATTTT | TRBJ2-3 | TRBV5-1 | NA | TRBD2
CAWGTPSTDTQYF | TGTGCCTGGGGGACACCTAGCACAGATACGCAGTATTTT | TRBJ2-3 | TRBV30 | NA | NA
CASSANRGDTGELFF | TGTGCCAGCAGCGCCAACAGGGGGGACACCGGGGAGCTGTTTTTT | TRBJ2-2 | TRBV2 | NA | TRBD1
CASSAPNYGYTF | TGTGCCAGCAGCGCGCCGAACTATGGCTACACCTTC | TRBJ1-2 | TRBV6-6 | NA | NA
CASRPPGKPDQPQHF | TGTGCCAGCAGGCCTCCGGGAAAACCCGATCAGCCCCAGCATTTT | TRBJ1-5 | TRBV2 | NA | NA
CASSIAPGVGNEQFF | TGTGCCAGTAGTATAGCCCCCGGGGTAGGCAATGAGCAGTTCTTC | TRBJ2-1 | TRBV19 | once | NA
CASTRLAGGGGGELFF | TGTGCCAGTACCCGACTAGCGGGAGGAGGGGGCGGGGAGCTGTTTTTT | TRBJ2-2 | TRBV19 | NA | TRBD2
CASSRQRGGLEQYF | TGTGCCAGCAGCCGCCAGCGGGGGGGCCTCGAGCAGTACTTC | TRBJ2-7 | TRBV5-4 | few | TRBD2
CASSYSGTDRGAFF | TGTGCCAGCAGTTACTCGGGGACGGACAGGGGAGCTTTCTTT | TRBJ1-1 | TRBV6-2/TRBV6-3 | NA | TRBD1
CASSVKTGFSYEQYF | TGTGCCAGCAGCGTTAAGACAGGGTTCTCCTACGAGCAGTACTTC | TRBJ2-7 | TRBV5-4 | NA | TRBD1
CASSDGGSSNQPQHF | TGTGCCAGCAGTGATGGGGGCTCTAGCAATCAGCCCCAGCATTTT | TRBJ1-5 | TRBV3-1/TRBV3-2 | NA | NA
CASRETGVGGRNEQYF | TGTGCCAGCCGCGAAACCGGGGTTGGGGGCAGGAACGAGCAGTACTTC | TRBJ2-7 | TRBV11-2 | NA | NA